This T cell receptor (beta chain) was observed in a study of blood T cell repertoires in COVID-19. Turning to the study itself: COVID-19 samples, acute and convalescent, were from the United States, Italy and Spain. T cells, B-cell-depleted T cells, or PBMCs supplied cDNA or gDNA.

Seattle patient enrollment occurred during active infection, with longitudinal follow-up thereafter. Measured with immunoSEQ multiplex PCR; TCRdb has only the in-frame clones, and not every one. The sample lists about 170,000 clones, approximately 86% occurring once. Specimen: peripheral blood. This clonotype was obtained from a woman in her thirties or forties with COVID-19, enrolled during active disease.

CDR3 loop: CASSPRTSGGQETQYF. The CDR3, as DNA: TGTGCCAGCAGCCCTCGGACTAGCGGGGGCCAAGAGACCCAGTACTTC. The J gene is TRBJ2-5, the V gene TRBV6-2 or TRBV6-3; the match to TRBD2 covers 13 bases. The ends lost 6 bases at V and 1 base at J; junction bases unmatched: 5. Germline V gives CDR1 MNHEY, CDR2 SVGEGT. The CDR3 runs 16 residues.